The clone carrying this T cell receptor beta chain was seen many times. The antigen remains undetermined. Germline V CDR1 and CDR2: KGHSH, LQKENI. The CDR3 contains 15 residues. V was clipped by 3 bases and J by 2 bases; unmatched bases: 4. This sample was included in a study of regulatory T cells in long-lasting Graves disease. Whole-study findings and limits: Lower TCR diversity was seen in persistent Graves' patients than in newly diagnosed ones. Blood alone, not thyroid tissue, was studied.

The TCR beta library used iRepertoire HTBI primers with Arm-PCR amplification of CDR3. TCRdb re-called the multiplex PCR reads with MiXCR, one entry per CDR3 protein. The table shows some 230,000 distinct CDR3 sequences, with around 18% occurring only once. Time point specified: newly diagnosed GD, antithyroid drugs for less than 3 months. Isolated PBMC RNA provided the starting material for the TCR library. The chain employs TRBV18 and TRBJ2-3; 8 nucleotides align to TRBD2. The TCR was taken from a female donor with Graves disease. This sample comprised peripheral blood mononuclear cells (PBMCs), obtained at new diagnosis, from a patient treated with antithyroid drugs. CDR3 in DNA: TGTGCCAGCTCACCCAGCGGGAGTAACACAGATACGCAGTATTTT. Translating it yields CASSPSGSNTDTQYF.